This T cell receptor beta chain was recovered during a study of blood T cell dynamics during melanoma immunotherapy. Across the study: Metastatic melanoma patients received first-line pembrolizumab or nivolumab plus ipilimumab.

Germline CDR1 is SGHVS and CDR2 is FNYEAQ. This CDR3 region has 14 residues. V lost 3 bases, J lost 3 bases, and 9 bases lay in between. Time point meaning: pre-treatment baseline. TCRdb's table, derived via immunoSEQ multiplex PCR, lists solely in-frame clones and lacks some. The sample records about 9,900 clones, 80% to 90% being singletons. The TCR sequence derives from a human donor with melanoma. The V call is TRBV7-6, the J call TRBJ2-1; D gene uncertain. The sequences come from blood, collected from a patient treated with checkpoint blockade. CDR3 sequence: CASSFTQSYNEQFF. The DNA of the CDR3 is TGTGCCAGCAGCTTTACCCAGAGCTACAATGAGCAGTTCTTC.